This T cell receptor beta chain was retrieved from a study of memory CD4+ T cells and cytomegalovirus serostatus (dated by TCRdb to between 2018 and 2021). At the level of the whole study: A total of some 35 healthy Belgian adults, of whom 9 were CMV seropositive and roughly 24 were CMV seronegative, were included in the cohort. To replicate a published TCR-based CMV serostatus classifier, the study sequenced CD4+ memory TCRbeta repertoires from a Belgian cohort whose cytomegalovirus serostatus was known. General findings and caveats noted by the study authors: Among the 164 previously reported CMV-associated TCRbeta sequences, some 62 showed up in the CD4+ memory repertoires, with each one found in between one and five individuals. On the Belgian cohort, the classifier built on the original framework reached a median bootstrapped AUC of roughly 0.96, with a 95% CI of 0.76-1.00. For CMV serostatus prediction, a median bootstrapped AUC of 0.95 was reached with the original framework, and a median bootstrapped AUC of about 0.89 was reached with a US-trained random forest. Only CD4+CD45RO+ memory cells were sequenced, in contrast to the original study, in which naive and memory CD4+ and CD8+ populations were covered. The results were read as suggesting that the CMV-associated TCR signature is, for the most part, present in the CD4+ memory repertoire.

Single viable CD3+CD4+CD8-CD45RO+ cells were sorted as memory CD4+ T cells on a FACSAria II. CMV serostatus was assessed using a Roche Elecsys assay, by which serum IgG against CMV pp150, pp28, p38 and p52 was detected. After the samples were thawed, total CD4+ T cells were enriched through positive selection using CD4 magnetic microbeads. Samples originated from another study that specifically interrogated the CD4+ T cell memory repertoire. Peripheral blood mononuclear cells were isolated and cryopreserved according to standard operating procedures, and serum was kept at -80 degrees C. Staining used CD3-PerCP (BW264/56), CD4-APC (RPA-T4), CD45RO-PE (UCHT1) and CD8-Pacific Orange (3B5) antibodies, with Sytox blue excluding non-viable cells. Including the terminal cysteine and phenylalanine, the CDR3 comprises 15 residues. The kept DNA is CDR3 alone, 45 bases in frame from the first base. Via the germline V gene, CDR1 is MNHEY and CDR2 SVGAGI. Here V drops 6 bases and J drops 10 bases, and the junction holds 13 bases not matched to any gene.

Genomic DNA was extracted from sorted cells with the Quick-DNA Microprep Kit. Amplification of TCRbeta DNA was done with the immunoSEQ hsTCRbeta kit, following the protocol from the manufacturer. TCRbeta libraries were sequenced on an Illumina MiSeq instrument. In the paper's pipeline: Removing out-of-frame sequences left 2,204,828 distinct TCRbeta sequences, an average of around 67,000 per individual. Each individual was scored using the number of about 180 previously reported CMV-associated TCRbeta sequences that the individual carried and the total number of productive distinct TCRbeta sequences. A beta-binomial model was reimplemented in Python, and scikit-learn random forests with default parameters were trained on data from the US cohort. Classifier performance on the Belgian cohort was summarized as median AUC with percentile confidence intervals over 10,000 bootstrap iterations. TCRdb took this table from immuneACCESS and kept in-frame rearrangements with V and J called. Such tables lack part of the clones; where checked against another copy, unresolved V genes explain under half of the gap, and the rest is unexplained. V and J calls and clone size come straight from that table; D and trimming were deduced from the DNA. For this sample the table gives more than 50,000 clones, of which around 78% were detected only once. The ten most abundant clones make up roughly 0.84% of the sample.

A word on this clone: No antigen is known for it. No much larger clonotype is one base removed from it; base qualities were not supplied.

The rearranged chain carries TRBV6-5 and TRBJ2-1, with TRBD2 matching 9 junction bases. The source material was memory CD4+ T cells from blood. The receptor's source is an adult in good health and CMV-seronegative. Here is the DNA: TGTGCCAGCAGGGGTCTAGCGGGGCCTTTTGGAGAGCAGTTCTTC. It translates to CASRGLAGPFGEQFF.